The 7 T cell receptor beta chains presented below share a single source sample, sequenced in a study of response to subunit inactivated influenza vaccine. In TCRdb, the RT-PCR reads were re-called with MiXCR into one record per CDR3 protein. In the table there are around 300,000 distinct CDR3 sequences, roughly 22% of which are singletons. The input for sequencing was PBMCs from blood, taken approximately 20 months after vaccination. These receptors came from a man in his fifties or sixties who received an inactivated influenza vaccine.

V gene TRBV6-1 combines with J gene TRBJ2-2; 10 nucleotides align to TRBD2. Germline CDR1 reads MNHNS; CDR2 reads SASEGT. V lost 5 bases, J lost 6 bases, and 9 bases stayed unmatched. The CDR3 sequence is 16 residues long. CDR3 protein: CASSKLAGVGAGELFF. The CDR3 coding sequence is TGTGCCAGCAGTAAGCTAGCGGGAGTCGGTGCCGGGGAGCTGTTTTTT.

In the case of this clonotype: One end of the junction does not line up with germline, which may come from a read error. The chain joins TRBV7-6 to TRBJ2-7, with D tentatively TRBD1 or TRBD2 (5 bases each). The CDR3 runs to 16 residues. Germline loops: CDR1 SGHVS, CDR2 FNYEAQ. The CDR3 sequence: CASSIAGTTGGYEQYF. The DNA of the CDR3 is TGTGCCAGCAGCATAGCCGGTACTACAGGAGGCTACGAGCAGTACTTC.

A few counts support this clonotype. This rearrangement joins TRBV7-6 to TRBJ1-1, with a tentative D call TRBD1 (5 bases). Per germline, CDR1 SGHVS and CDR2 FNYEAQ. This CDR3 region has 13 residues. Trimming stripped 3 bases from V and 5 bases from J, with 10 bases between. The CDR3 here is CASSFQEGTEAFF. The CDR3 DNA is TGTGCCAGCAGCTTTCAGGAGGGGACTGAAGCTTTCTTT.

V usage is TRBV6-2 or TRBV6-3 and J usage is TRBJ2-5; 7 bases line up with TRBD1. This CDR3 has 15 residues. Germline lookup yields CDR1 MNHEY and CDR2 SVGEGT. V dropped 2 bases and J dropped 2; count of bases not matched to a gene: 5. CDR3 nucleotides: TGTGCCAGCAGTTACCCCTGGACAGGACAAGAGACCCAGTACTTC. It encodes CASSYPWTGQETQYF.

In nucleotides, the CDR3 is TGTGCCAGCAGCCAAGAAACTGAAGCTTTCTTT. Amino acids: CASSQETEAFF. The chain combines TRBV3-1 with TRBJ1-1; D unclear. V shed 0 bases and J shed 5 bases, with 1 base lying between them. Germline CDR1 LGHDT, CDR2 YNNKEL (reference sequence). The CDR3 is 11 amino acids.

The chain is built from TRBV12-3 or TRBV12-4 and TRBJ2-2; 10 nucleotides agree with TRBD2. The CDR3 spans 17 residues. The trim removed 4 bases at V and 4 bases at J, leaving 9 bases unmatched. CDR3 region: CASSSYTSGDLTGELFF. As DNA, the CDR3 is TGTGCCAGCAGTTCCTATACTAGCGGGGATCTCACCGGGGAGCTGTTTTTT.

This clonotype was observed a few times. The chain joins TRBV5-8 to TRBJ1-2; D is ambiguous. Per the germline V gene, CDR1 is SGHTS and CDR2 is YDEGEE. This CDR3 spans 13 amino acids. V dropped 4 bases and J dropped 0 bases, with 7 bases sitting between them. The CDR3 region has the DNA TGTGCCAGCAGCGGAACCACTAACTATGGCTACACCTTC. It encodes CASSGTTNYGYTF.